These 10 T cell receptor beta chains were all obtained from the same sample, sequenced in a study of cytomegalovirus exposure and HLA in healthy donors. Use of 60 Vbeta and 13 Jbeta primers characterized the PCR. Here immunoSEQ multiplex PCR was the method, and the copy in TCRdb shows in-frame clones only, minus some. In the table there are about 160,000 clones, roughly 70% of which are singletons. The sequenced material came from PBMCs. The source of these receptors is a man aged 40-50 years in good health and CMV-seropositive.

The chain is built from TRBV2 and TRBJ2-4; 7 nucleotides agree with TRBD2. The CDR3 is made up of 13 amino acids. Germline V CDR1 and CDR2: SNHLY, FYNNEI. J lost 8 bases, V lost 11 bases, and 12 bases had no gene match. This CDR3 reads CASPGREGDIQYF. CDR3 bases: TGTGCCTCCCCTGGCAGGGAGGGTGACATTCAGTACTTC.

The chain is built from TRBV6-6 and TRBJ1-5; D call uncertain. Germline CDR1 MNHNY, CDR2 SVGAGI (reference sequence). The V end was cut by 2 bases, the J end by 8 bases, with 7 bases between. The CDR3 has 12 residues. CDR3 coding DNA: TGTGCCAGCAGTTACATGAGGGAGCCCCAGCATTTT. Its translation: CASSYMREPQHF.

The chain links TRBV21-1 to TRBJ2-3; the tabulated D call, TRBD2, remains unverified against the DNA. TRBV21-1 is deemed a pseudogene. This CDR3 has 16 residues. In nucleotides, the CDR3 is TGTGCCAGCAGCAAAGCGCTAGAGCTCCGCACAGATACGCAGTATTTT. It codes for CASSKALELRTDTQYF.

The chain combines TRBV27 with TRBJ2-7; a weak D match, TRBD1 (6 bases). The CDR3 sequence is 14 residues long. Looked up from germline, CDR1 is MNHEY and CDR2 is SMNVEV (reference sequence). V dropped 9 bases and J dropped 0 bases, with 15 bases sitting between them. CDR3 in amino acids: CASGQGFSSYEQYF. DNA of the CDR3: TGTGCCAGTGGCCAGGGGTTTAGCTCCTACGAGCAGTACTTC.

The rearrangement uses TRBV25-1 and TRBJ1-1, with 9 positions matching TRBD1. CDR1 and CDR2 (germline): MGHDK, SYGVNS. CDR3 length: 16 amino acids. V trimming: 4 bases; J trimming: 1 base; junction bases outside the gene matches: 7. CDR3 amino acids: CASSGGTGRANTEAFF. In DNA, the CDR3 is TGTGCCAGCAGTGGGGGGACAGGGCGAGCGAACACTGAAGCTTTCTTT.

V gene TRBV6-5 combines with J gene TRBJ1-3; D possibly corresponds to TRBD1 (5 bases). V lost 6 bases to trimming and J lost 4 bases, with 13 bases between them. Germline V gene lookup returns CDR1 MNHEY and CDR2 SVGAGI. CDR3 length: 14 residues. The CDR3 here is CASSPGAGGNTIYF. The DNA for the CDR3 is TGTGCCAGCAGCCCTGGGGCAGGGGGAAACACCATATATTTT.

This clone was observed once. The chain links TRBV2 to TRBJ2-7, with 8 nucleotides matching TRBD2. Germline loops: CDR1 SNHLY, CDR2 FYNNEI. Trimming removed 6 bases from V and 3 bases from J; junction bases left unmatched: 7. The CDR3 length is 14 residues. CDR3 coding DNA: TGTGCCAGCAGCGCGGGGGGACGAGTCTACGAGCAGTACTTC. This encodes CASSAGGRVYEQYF.

This clone has only one observation. This chain uses TRBV5-5 with TRBJ2-7; 8 nucleotides match TRBD2. Trimming took 0 bases from V and 3 from J; bases not matched to a gene: 5. Germline CDR1 is SGHKS and CDR2 is YYEKEE (reference sequence). CDR3 length: 15 residues. CDR3 in amino acids: CASSLVGLEGYEQYF. The CDR3 coding sequence is TGTGCCAGCAGCTTGGTGGGACTAGAAGGCTACGAGCAGTACTTC.

The genes are TRBV5-1 and TRBJ2-6, with 7 positions matching TRBD1. Germline V gene data show CDR1 as SGHRS and CDR2 as YFSETQ. The CDR3 sequence is 17 residues long. V lost 1 base, J lost 2 bases, and 6 bases stayed unmatched. The CDR3 reads CASSLRGGETGANVLTF. The CDR3 DNA sequence: TGCGCCAGCAGCTTGAGAGGGGGCGAGACTGGGGCCAACGTCCTGACTTTC.

The gene calls are TRBV19 and TRBJ1-1; 7 bases fit TRBD1. Germline V gene data show CDR1 as LNHDA and CDR2 as SQIVND (reference sequence). The CDR3 is 14 residues long. V lost 2 bases to trimming and J lost 5 bases; unmatched junction nucleotides: 5. CDR3 protein: CASSIRAGGTEAFF. The CDR3 coding sequence is TGTGCCAGTAGTATAAGAGCAGGGGGAACTGAAGCTTTCTTT.